This T cell receptor (beta chain) was sequenced in a study of human T cells and chemical hapten exposure. On the study more broadly: Mainly, slight library volume differences in the pool made TCR yields vary. Overall study results and limits: After DPC sensitization, TCRs above 1 in 1000 frequency showed no change.

Unique molecular identifiers were attached to individual cDNA molecules during library preparation. Per the study methods: With a range of 23,224 to 690,600, the median per sample was roughly 95,000 TCRs. TCRdb analysed the RACE reads with MiXCR anew, one entry per CDR3 protein. Here the V and J calls rest on TCRdb's processing, not on the authors' analysis. The sample shows 130,000 or so distinct CDR3 sequences, approximately 9.1% of them seen only once. The time point: healthy volunteer bleed at 2 weeks. Someone pulled total RNA out of unfractionated whole blood. This clonotype was observed at least ten times. Antigen specificity is unknown. CDR3 length equals 16 residues. The germline CDR1 and CDR2 sequences are SGHRS and YFSETQ. V was cut by 1 base and J by 2 bases, with 15 bases left in between.

The chain employs TRBV5-1 and TRBJ2-5; a weak D match, TRBD2 (5 bases). The sample was whole blood. The receptor comes from a male donor in good health. Some clones in this sample may be carry-over from other donors' samples. As DNA, the CDR3 is TGCGCCAGCAGCTTGCTGAGCGGACCGGCACAAGAGACCCAGTACTTC. It is translated as CASSLLSGPAQETQYF.